Below, one T cell receptor beta chain is given with its context. This specimen includes other DNA sequences encoding the same CDR3. CDR3 size: 12 residues. V was trimmed by 6 bases and J by 3 bases, leaving 6 bases between them. Germline CDR1 is MNHNS and CDR2 is SASEGT. The data derive from a study of shared clonotypes between healthy human individuals. Sequencing was performed with immunoSEQ multiplex PCR; in TCRdb, only in-frame clones are kept and a portion is missing. The sample has 300,000 to 400,000 clones; less than 85% are singletons. The V call is TRBV6-1, the J call TRBJ1-5; D remains ambiguous. The receptor was derived from a man aged 25 to 40 in good health. Sequenced input: memory CD4+ T cells sorted from blood. Subset denoted: CD45RA-negative fraction. CDR3 coding DNA: TGTGCCAGCAGAGGGTCCAATCAGCCCCAGCATTTT. Translated, it gives CASRGSNQPQHF.